Sequencing of this T cell receptor (beta chain) was carried out in a study of Graves' ophthalmopathy and Graves' hyperthyroidism. The wider study: Sampling took place at initial diagnosis, with peripheral blood obtained before any treatment. Study conclusions and caveats: Detected in blood as well were most expanded thyroid clonotypes with frequency above 0.001.

Germline loops: CDR1 LNHDA, CDR2 SQIVND (reference sequence). CDR3 length equals 14 residues. V lost 3 bases, J lost 5 bases, and 13 bases lay in between. This clonotype was detected only a few times. Its antigen is as yet unknown. From RNA, the CDR3 regions of TCR beta chains were amplified and sequenced. The first-round RT-PCR employed HTBI primers together with the Qiagen OneStep RT-PCR kit. A multiplex PCR was then performed as the second round. A single record per CDR3 protein comes from TCRdb applying MiXCR to the multiplex PCR reads. The repertoire consists of almost 750,000 distinct CDR3 sequences, with 40% occurring once and the leading ten covering approximately 43%.

Sequencing was done on a sample of peripheral blood. The chain carries TRBV19 and TRBJ2-5; perhaps D is TRBD1 or TRBD2 (5 bases each). The sequence was collected from an adult man with Graves' ophthalmopathy. This CDR3 reads CASSMMQGGETQYF. The CDR3 nucleotides read TGTGCCAGTAGTATGATGCAGGGCGGGGAGACCCAGTACTTC.